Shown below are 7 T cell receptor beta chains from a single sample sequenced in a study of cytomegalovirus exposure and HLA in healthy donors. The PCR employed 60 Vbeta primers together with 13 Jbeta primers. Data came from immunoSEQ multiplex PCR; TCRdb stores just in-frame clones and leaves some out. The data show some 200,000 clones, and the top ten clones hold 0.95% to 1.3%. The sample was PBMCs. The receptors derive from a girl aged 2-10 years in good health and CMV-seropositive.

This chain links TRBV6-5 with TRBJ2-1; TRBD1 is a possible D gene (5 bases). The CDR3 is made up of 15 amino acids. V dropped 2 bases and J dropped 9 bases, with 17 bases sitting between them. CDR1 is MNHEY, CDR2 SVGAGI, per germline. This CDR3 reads CASSYQVVGPGEQFF. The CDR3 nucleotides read TGTGCCAGCAGTTACCAGGTAGTGGGGCCGGGTGAGCAGTTCTTC.

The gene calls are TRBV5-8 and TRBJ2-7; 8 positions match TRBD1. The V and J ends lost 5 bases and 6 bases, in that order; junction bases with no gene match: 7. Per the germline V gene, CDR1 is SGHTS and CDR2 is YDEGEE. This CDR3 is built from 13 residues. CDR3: CASRAGQGREQYF. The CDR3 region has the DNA TGTGCCAGCAGGGCTGGACAGGGCCGCGAGCAGTACTTC.

The CDR3 is CASSQAFTAPSQLLYGYTF. As DNA, the CDR3 is TGTGCCAGCAGCCAGGCTTTTACGGCACCGTCCCAGCTTCTCTATGGCTACACCTTC. The chain couples TRBV7-9 to TRBJ1-2; D is undetermined. Germline V CDR1 and CDR2: SEHNR, FQNEAQ (reference sequence). There are 19 residues in the CDR3. V lost 5 bases and J 4 bases, leaving 29 bases between the germline ends.

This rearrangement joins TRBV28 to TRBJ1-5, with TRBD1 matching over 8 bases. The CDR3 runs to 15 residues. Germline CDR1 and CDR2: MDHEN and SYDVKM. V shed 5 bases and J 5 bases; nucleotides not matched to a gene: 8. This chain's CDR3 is CASSPSDRDDQPQHF. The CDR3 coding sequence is TGTGCCAGCAGTCCCTCGGACAGGGATGATCAGCCCCAGCATTTT.

The CDR3 loop is CASSTTGDSTDTQYF. For the CDR3, the DNA is TGTGCCAGCAGCACTACAGGAGATAGCACAGATACGCAGTATTTT. The chain recombines TRBV7-6 with TRBJ2-3, with a weak D call TRBD1 (5 bases). The CDR3 length is 15 residues. Germline V gene lookup returns CDR1 SGHVS and CDR2 FNYEAQ. The V end lost 5 bases, the J end lost 0 bases, and 12 bases lay between the germline ends.

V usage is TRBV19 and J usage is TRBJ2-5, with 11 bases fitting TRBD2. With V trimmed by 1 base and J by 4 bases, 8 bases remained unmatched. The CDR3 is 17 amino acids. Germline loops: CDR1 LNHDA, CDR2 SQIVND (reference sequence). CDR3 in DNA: TGTGCCAGTAGTATAGTAAGGCTAGCGGGAGGCGGAGAGACCCAGTACTTC. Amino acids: CASSIVRLAGGGETQYF.

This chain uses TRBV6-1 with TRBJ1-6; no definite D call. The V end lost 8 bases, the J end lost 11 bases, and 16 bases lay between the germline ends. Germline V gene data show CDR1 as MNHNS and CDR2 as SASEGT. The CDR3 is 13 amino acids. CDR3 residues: CASSVEPPAPLHF. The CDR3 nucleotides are TGTGCCAGCTCTGTAGAACCTCCTGCACCCCTCCACTTT.